This TCR beta chain was found in a study of control samples from healthy donors and cancer patients. With V trimmed by 1 base and J by 6 bases, 5 bases remained unmatched. The CDR3 loop spans 15 amino acids. Germline CDR1 and CDR2: SGHKS and YYEKEE (reference sequence). TCRdb keeps only in-frame clones here, not all; method: immunoSEQ multiplex PCR. The sample holds over 50,000 clones, approximately 94% seen once. The chain couples TRBV5-5 to TRBJ2-7, with TRBD1 identical over 12 bases. What was sequenced was blood. The clonotype was recovered from a woman younger than 35 in good health. The DNA for the CDR3 is TGTGCCAGCAGCTTGACCGGGACAGGGGGCCGCGAGCAGTACTTC. It codes for CASSLTGTGGREQYF.